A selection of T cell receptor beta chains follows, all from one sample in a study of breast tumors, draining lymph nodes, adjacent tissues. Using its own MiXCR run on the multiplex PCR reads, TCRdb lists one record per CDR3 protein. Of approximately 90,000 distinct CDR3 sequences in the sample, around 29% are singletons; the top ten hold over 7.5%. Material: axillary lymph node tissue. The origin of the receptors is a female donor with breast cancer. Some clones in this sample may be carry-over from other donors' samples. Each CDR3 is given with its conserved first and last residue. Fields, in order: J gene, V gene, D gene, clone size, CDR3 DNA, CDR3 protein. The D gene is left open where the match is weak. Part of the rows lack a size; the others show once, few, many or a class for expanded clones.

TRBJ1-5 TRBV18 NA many TGTGCCAGCTCACCAATGGTGAATCAGCCCCAGCATTTT CASSPMVNQPQHF
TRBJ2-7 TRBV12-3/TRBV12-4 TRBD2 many TGTGCCAGCAGTCATAGGGTACTAGCGGGAGCCTACGAGCAGTACTTC CASSHRVLAGAYEQYF
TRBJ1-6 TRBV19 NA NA TGTGCCAGTAGTGCGGATTCACCCCTCCACTTT CASSADSPLHF
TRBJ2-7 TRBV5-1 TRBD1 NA TGCGCCAGCAGCGCGAGGACAGGGTACTCCTACGAGCAGTACTTC CASSARTGYSYEQYF
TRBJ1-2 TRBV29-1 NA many TGCAGCGTATGGGGTGATGGGGGAGATGGCTACACCTTC CSVWGDGGDGYTF
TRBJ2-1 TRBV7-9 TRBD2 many TGTGCCAGCAGCTCAATACTAGCGGGAGAAGGTAATGAGCAGTTCTTC CASSSILAGEGNEQFF
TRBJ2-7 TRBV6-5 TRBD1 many TGTGCCAGCAGTACCAAACAGGGGAGATCCTACGAGCAGTACTTC CASSTKQGRSYEQYF
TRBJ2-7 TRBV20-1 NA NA TGCAGTGCTGATGACGGGAGCTCCTACGAGCAGTACTTC CSADDGSSYEQYF
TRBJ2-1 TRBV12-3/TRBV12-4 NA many TGTGCCAGCAGTTTTTCAGACTACAATGAGCAGTTCTTC CASSFSDYNEQFF
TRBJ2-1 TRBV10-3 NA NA TGTGCCATCAGTGCTCCACCCCCTACGACAGAGAATAATGAGCAGTTCTTC CAISAPPPTTENNEQFF
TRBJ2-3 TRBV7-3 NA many TGTGCCAGCAGCTTTCAACGGACAGATACGCAGTATTTT CASSFQRTDTQYF
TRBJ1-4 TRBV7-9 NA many TGTGCCAGCAGCTTAGGGCAGTCAACTAATGAAAAACTGTTTTTT CASSLGQSTNEKLFF
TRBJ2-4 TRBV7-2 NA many TGTGCCAGCAGCTTAGAAGAGCAGGCCCAAAACATTCAGTACTTC CASSLEEQAQNIQYF
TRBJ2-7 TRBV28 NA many TGTGCCAGCAGGGAGACAGCAGCCTACGAGCAGTACTTC CASRETAAYEQYF
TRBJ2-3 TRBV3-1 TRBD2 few TGTGCCAGCAGCCATGCCGGGACTAGCGGGAGGGCCGGTACAGATACGCAGTATTTT CASSHAGTSGRAGTDTQYF
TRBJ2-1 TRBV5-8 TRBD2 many TGTGCCAGCAGCTCCTATAGGGGAGCGGGAGTTTACAATGAGCAGTTCTTC CASSSYRGAGVYNEQFF
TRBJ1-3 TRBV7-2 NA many TGTGCCAGCAGCTTAGGTGGGGGGGCGCTTGGAAACACCATATATTTT CASSLGGGALGNTIYF
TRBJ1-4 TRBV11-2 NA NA TGTGCCAGCAGATCACTGCGGGGTCGCTCTAAAAAACTGTTTTTT CASRSLRGRSKKLFF
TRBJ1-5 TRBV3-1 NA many TGTGCCAGCAGCCAGCGAGGAAGCAATCAGCCCCAGCATTTT CASSQRGSNQPQHF
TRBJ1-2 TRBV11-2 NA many TGTGCCAGCAGCTTCGGAAAGAGCTATGGCTACACCTTC CASSFGKSYGYTF
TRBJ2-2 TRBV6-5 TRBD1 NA TGTGCCAGCAGTCGGACAGGGGTCGGGGAGCTGTCTTTT CASSRTGVGELSF
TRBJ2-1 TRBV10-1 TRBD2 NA TGCGCCAGCAGGGGGACTAGCGGGAGTGGTAGCGATGAGCAGTTCTTC CASRGTSGSGSDEQFF
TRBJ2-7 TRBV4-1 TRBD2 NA TGCGCCAGCAGCCCACAAGCGGGAGGTTCGAGCGAGCAGTACTTC CASSPQAGGSSEQYF
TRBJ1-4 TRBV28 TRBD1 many TGTGCCAGCAGTTTGCCAGACAGGGGCATTCTTCGGAAACTGTTTTTT CASSLPDRGILRKLFF
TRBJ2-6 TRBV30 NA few TGTGCCTGGAGCAAGCAGGGGGGACAGAGTACCTCTGGGGCCAACGTCCTGACTTTC CAWSKQGGQSTSGANVLTF
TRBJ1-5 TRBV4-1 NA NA TGCGCCAGCAGAGAGGGTCAGCCCCAGCATTTT CASREGQPQHF
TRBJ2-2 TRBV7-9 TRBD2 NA TGTGCCAGCAGCTTAGTGCGGGGGAGGGACACCGGGGAGCTGTTTTTT CASSLVRGRDTGELFF
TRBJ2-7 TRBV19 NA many TGTGCCAGTAGTCCCCGCTTCGGTAGCGGTCGTGACTACGAGCAGTACTTC CASSPRFGSGRDYEQYF
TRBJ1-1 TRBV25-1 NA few TGTGCCAGCGGGGGGGAGGGGGGCTCTGAAGCTTTCTTT CASGGEGGSEAFF
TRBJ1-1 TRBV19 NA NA TGTGCCAGTAGTACCCGACAGACGAGGTACACTGAAGCTTTCTTT CASSTRQTRYTEAFF
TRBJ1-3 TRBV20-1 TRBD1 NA TGCAGTGCTAGAAACCGAGGACAGGGGACTACTGGAAACACCATATATTTT CSARNRGQGTTGNTIYF
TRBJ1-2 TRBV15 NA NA TGTGCGACCAGCAGACCGGGACAAGACTATGGCTACACCTTC CATSRPGQDYGYTF
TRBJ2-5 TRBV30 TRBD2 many TGTGCCTGGAGTTCACTAGCGGGAGGGCCCCAAGAGACCCAGTACTTC CAWSSLAGGPQETQYF
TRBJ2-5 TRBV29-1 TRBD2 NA TGCAGCAGCGTTAGCGGGAGTTGGGAAGAGACCCAGTACTTC CSSVSGSWEETQYF
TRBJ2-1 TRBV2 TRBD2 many TGTGCCAGCAGCCTAGCGGGAGCTGTCAATGAGCAGTTCTTC CASSLAGAVNEQFF
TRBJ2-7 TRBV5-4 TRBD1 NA TGTGCCAGCAGTACGACAGGGTCGGACTACGAGCAGTACTTC CASSTTGSDYEQYF
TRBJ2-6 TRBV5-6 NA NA TGTGCCAGCAGACCTCAGGGATCTGGGGCCAACGTCCTGACTTTC CASRPQGSGANVLTF
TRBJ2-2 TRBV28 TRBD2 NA TGTGCCAGCAGTTGGGGACTAGCGGGGAACACCGGGGAGCTGTTTTTT CASSWGLAGNTGELFF
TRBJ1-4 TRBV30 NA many TGTGCCTGGTTGTCCGGCGGGGCTGAAAAACTGTTTTTT CAWLSGGAEKLFF
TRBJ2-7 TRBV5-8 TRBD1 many TGTGCCAGCAGCTTGGACGCCGGGACAGGGGCCTCCTACGAGCAGTACTTC CASSLDAGTGASYEQYF
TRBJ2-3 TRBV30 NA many TGTGCCTGGAGTGTACGGGGAGGAGATACGCAGTATTTT CAWSVRGGDTQYF
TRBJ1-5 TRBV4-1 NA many TGCGCCAGCAGCCAAGCTTCCAATCAGCCCCAGCATTTT CASSQASNQPQHF
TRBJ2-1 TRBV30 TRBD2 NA TGTGCCTGGAGTGTGTATAGCGGGGAGCAGTTCTTC CAWSVYSGEQFF
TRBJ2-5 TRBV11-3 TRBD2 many TGTGCCAGCAGCTTAGTTCTGCGCGGGAGAGGGGTAGAGACCCAGTACTTC CASSLVLRGRGVETQYF
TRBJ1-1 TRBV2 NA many TGTGCCAGCAGTGACACTGAAGCTTTCTTT CASSDTEAFF
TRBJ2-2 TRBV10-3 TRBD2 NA TGTGCCATCCTGGGGGCTAGCGGGAGTCGAAACACCGGGGAGCTGTTTTTT CAILGASGSRNTGELFF
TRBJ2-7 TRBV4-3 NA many TGCGCCAGCAGCCAGGGGGTTAGTAGCGGCGAGCAGTACTTC CASSQGVSSGEQYF
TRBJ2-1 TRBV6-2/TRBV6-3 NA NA TGTGCCAGCAGTTTGGGGGGGGCTATCTACAATGAGCAGTTCTTC CASSLGGAIYNEQFF
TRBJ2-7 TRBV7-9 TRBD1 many TGTGCCAGCAGCCATCCGGGACAGGCTTACGAGCAGTACTTC CASSHPGQAYEQYF